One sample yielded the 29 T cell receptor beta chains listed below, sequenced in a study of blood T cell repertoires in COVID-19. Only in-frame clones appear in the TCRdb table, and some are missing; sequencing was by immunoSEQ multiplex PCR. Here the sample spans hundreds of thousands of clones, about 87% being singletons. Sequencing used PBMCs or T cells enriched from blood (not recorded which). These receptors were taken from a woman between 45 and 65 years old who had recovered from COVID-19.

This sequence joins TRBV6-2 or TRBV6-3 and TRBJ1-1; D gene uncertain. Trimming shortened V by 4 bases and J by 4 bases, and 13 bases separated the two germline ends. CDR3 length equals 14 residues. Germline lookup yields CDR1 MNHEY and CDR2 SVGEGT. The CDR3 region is CASSSHVAGTEAFF. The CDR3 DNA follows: TGTGCCAGCAGTTCCCATGTGGCGGGCACTGAAGCTTTCTTT.

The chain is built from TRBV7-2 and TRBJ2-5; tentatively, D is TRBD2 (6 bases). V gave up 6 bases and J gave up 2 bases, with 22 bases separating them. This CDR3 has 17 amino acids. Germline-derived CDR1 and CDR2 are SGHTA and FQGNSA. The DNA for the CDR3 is TGTGCCAGCAGTCCAACGCCAAGTACCGCGGGGCAAGAGACCCAGTACTTC. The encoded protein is CASSPTPSTAGQETQYF.

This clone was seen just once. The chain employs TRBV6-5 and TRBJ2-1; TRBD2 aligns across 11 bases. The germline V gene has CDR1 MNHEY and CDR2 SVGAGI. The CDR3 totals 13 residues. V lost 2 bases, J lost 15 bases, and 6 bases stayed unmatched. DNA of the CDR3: TGTGCCAGCAGTTACCCGGCTAGCGGGAGGTGGTTCTTC. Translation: CASSYPASGRWFF.

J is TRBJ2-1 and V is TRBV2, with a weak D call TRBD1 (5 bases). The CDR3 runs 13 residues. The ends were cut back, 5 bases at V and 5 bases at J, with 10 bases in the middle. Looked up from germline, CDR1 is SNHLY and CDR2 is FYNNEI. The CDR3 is CASSYAGNNEQFF. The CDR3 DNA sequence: TGTGCCAGCAGTTACGCAGGGAACAATGAGCAGTTCTTC.

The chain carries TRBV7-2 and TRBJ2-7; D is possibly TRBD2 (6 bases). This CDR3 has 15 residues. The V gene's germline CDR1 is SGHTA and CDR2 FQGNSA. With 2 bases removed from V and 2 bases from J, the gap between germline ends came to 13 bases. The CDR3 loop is CASSLQSSGPYEQYF. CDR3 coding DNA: TGTGCCAGCAGCTTACAGAGTAGCGGTCCCTACGAGCAGTACTTC.

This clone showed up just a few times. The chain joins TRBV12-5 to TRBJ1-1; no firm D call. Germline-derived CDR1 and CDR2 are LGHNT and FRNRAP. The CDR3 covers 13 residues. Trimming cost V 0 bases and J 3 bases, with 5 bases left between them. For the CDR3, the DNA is TGTGCTAGTGGTTTGGTCCGTCACACTGAAGCTTTCTTT. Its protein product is CASGLVRHTEAFF.

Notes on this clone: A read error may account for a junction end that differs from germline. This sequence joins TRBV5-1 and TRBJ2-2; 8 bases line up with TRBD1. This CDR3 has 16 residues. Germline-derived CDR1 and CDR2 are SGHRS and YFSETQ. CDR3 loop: CASSLEDRAKTGELFF. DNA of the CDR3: TGCGCCAGCAGCTTGGAGGACAGGGCGAAAACCGGGGAGCTGTTTTTT.

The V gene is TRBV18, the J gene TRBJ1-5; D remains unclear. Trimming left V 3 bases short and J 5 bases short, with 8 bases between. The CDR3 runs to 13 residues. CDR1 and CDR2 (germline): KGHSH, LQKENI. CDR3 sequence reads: CASSPQEDQPQHF. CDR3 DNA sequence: TGTGCCAGCTCACCTCAGGAAGATCAGCCCCAGCATTTT.

The CDR3 DNA reads TGTGCCAGCAGTTCGTCCGGTGTGGAAGCTTTCTTT. Translating it yields CASSSSGVEAFF. This rearrangement joins TRBV6-2 or TRBV6-3 to TRBJ1-1; D gene unclear. V was pared by 4 bases and J by 8 bases, with 11 bases between. CDR1 and CDR2 (germline): MNHEY, SVGEGT. The CDR3 covers 12 residues.

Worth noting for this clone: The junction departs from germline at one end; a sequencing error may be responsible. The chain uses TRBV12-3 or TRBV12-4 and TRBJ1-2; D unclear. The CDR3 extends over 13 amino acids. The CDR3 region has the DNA TGTGCCAGCAGTCCGCCGGGTTCCTATGACTACACCTTC. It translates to CASSPPGSYDYTF.

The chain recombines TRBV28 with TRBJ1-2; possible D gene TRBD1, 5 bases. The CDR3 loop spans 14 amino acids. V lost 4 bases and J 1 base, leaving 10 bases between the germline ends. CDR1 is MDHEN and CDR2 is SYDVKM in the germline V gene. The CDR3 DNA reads TGTGCCAGCAGTTATCGACAGAATAACTATGGCTACACCTTC. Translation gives CASSYRQNNYGYTF.

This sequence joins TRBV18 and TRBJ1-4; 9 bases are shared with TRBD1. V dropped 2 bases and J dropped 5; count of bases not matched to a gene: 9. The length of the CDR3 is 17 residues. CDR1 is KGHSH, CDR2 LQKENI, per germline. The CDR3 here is CASSPTAPGQGNEKLFF. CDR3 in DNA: TGTGCCAGCTCACCAACGGCGCCGGGACAGGGAAATGAAAAACTGTTTTTT. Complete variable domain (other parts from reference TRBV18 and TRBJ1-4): NAGVMQNPRHLVRRRGQEARLRCSPMKGHSHVYWYRQLPEEGLKFMVYLQKENIIDESGMPKERFSAEFPKEGPSILRIQQVVRGDSAAYFCASSPTAPGQGNEKLFFGSGTQLSVL.

Here the CDR3 DNA reads TGTGCCAGCAGTTACCGACTAGCGGGAGGGTCAGAGACCCAGTACTTC. It specifies CASSYRLAGGSETQYF. The gene calls are TRBV6-2 or TRBV6-3 and TRBJ2-5; 14 bases align to TRBD2. CDR1 is MNHEY, CDR2 SVGEGT, per germline. V dropped 2 bases and J dropped 4; count of bases not matched to a gene: 3. This CDR3 comprises 16 residues.

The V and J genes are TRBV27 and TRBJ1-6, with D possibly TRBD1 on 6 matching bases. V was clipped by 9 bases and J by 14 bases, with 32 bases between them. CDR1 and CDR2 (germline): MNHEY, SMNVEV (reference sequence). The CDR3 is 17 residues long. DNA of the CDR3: TGTGCCAGTACAGGACGAGGAAAAAGCGGGACAAATTTGGCCCTCCACTTT. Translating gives CASTGRGKSGTNLALHF.

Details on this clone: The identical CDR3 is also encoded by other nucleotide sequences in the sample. CDR3 sequence: CSVEGLAGSYEQYF. CDR3 in DNA: TGCAGCGTTGAAGGTCTAGCGGGATCCTACGAGCAGTACTTC. The chain uses TRBV29-1 and TRBJ2-7, with TRBD2 matching 9 bases. Germline V gene lookup returns CDR1 SQVTM and CDR2 ANQGSEA. The CDR3 length is 14 residues. V shed 1 base, J shed 1 base, and the junction held 2 bases outside the gene matches.

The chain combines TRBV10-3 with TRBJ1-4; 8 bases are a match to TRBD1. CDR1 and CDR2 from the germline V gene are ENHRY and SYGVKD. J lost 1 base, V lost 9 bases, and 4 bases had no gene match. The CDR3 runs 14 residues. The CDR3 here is CAIGQGETNEKLFF. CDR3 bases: TGTGCCATAGGACAGGGAGAAACTAATGAAAAACTGTTTTTT.

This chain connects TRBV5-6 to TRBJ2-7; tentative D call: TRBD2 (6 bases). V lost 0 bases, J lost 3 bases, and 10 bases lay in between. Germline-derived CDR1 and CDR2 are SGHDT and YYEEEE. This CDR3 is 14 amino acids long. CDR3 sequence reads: CASSLDLGGYEQYF. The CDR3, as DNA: TGTGCCAGCAGCTTGGATCTGGGGGGCTACGAGCAGTACTTC.

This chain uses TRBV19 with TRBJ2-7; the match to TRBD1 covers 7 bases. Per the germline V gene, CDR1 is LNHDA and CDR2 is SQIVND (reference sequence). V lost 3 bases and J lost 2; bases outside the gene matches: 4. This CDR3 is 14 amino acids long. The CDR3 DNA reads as TGTGCCAGTAGTATCAGGACAGGACCCTACGAGCAGTACTTC. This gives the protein CASSIRTGPYEQYF.

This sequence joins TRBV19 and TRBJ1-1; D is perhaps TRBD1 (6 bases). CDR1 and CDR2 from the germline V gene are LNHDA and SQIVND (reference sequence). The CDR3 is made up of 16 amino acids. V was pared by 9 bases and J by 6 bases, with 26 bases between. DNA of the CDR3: TGTGCCAGCACTCCGCGATCCCGGGGGGCGGGCGCTGAAGCTTTCTTT. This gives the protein CASTPRSRGAGAEAFF. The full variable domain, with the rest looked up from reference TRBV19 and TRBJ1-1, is DGGITQSPKYLFRKEGQNVTLSCEQNLNHDAMYWYRQDPGQGLRLIYYSQIVNDFQKGDIAEGYSVSREKKESFPLTVTSAQKNPTAFYLCASTPRSRGAGAEAFFGQGTRLTVV.

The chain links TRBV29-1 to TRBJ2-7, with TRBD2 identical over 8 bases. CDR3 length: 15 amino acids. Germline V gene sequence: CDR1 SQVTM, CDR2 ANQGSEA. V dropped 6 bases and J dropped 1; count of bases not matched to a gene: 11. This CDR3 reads CSVAWGTSGSYEQYF. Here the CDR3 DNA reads TGCAGCGTGGCATGGGGGACTAGTGGATCCTACGAGCAGTACTTC.

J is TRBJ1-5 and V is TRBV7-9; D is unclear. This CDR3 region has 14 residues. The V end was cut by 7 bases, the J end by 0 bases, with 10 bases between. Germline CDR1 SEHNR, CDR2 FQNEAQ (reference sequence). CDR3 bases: TGTGCCAGCAATGGAGGGAATAGCAATCAGCCCCAGCATTTT. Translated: CASNGGNSNQPQHF.

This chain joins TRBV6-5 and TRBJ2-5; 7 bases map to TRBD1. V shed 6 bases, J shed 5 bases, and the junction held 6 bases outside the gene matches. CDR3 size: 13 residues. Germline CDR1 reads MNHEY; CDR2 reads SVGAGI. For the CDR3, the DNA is TGTGCCAGCAGGGGGACAGCTGGGGAGACCCAGTACTTC. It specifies CASRGTAGETQYF.

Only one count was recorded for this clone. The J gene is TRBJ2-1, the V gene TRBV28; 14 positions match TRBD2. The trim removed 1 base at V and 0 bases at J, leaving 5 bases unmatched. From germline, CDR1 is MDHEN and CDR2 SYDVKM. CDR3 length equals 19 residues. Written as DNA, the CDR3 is TGTGCCAGCAGTTTATCTTGGGGGACTAGCGGGAGCTCCTACAATGAGCAGTTCTTC. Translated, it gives CASSLSWGTSGSSYNEQFF.

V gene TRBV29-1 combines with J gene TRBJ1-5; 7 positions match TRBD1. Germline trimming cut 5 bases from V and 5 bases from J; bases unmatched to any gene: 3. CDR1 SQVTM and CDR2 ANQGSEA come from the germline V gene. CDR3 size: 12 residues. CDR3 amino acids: CSVRQGDQPQHF. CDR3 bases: TGCAGCGTTCGACAGGGCGATCAGCCCCAGCATTTT.

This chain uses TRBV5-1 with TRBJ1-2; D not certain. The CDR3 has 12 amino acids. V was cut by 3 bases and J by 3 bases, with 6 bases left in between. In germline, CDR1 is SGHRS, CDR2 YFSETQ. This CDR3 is CASSSEDYGYTF. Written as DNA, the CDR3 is TGCGCCAGCAGCTCTGAGGACTATGGCTACACCTTC.

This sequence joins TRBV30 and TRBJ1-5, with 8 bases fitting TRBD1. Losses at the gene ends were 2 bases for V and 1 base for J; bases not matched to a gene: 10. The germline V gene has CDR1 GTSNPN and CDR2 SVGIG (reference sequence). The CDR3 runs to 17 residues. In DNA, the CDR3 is TGTGCCTGGAGTAGGACAGGGACCGTCCTAAGCAATCAGCCCCAGCATTTT. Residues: CAWSRTGTVLSNQPQHF.

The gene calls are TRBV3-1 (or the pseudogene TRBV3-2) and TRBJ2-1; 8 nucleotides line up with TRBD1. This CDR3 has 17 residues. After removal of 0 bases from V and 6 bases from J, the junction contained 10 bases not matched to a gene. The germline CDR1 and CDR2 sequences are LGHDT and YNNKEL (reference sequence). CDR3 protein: CASSQDLSGGQANEQFF. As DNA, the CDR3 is TGTGCCAGCAGCCAAGATTTAAGTGGGGGACAGGCCAATGAGCAGTTCTTC.

The CDR3 sequence is CASGLVVGEGTTEAFF. In DNA form, the CDR3 reads TGTGCTAGTGGTTTGGTAGTCGGCGAGGGAACGACTGAAGCTTTCTTT. The chain combines TRBV12-5 with TRBJ1-1, with D hard to call. The ends were cut back, 0 bases at V and 5 bases at J, with 16 bases in the middle. This CDR3 is built from 16 residues. Germline CDR1 reads LGHNT; CDR2 reads FRNRAP.

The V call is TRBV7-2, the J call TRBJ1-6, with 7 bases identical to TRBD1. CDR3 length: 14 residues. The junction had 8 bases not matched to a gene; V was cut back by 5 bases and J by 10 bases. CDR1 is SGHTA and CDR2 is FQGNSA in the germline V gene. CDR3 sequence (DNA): TGTGCCAGCAGCGCGTGGACAGGCCACTCACCCCTCCACTTT. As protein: CASSAWTGHSPLHF.